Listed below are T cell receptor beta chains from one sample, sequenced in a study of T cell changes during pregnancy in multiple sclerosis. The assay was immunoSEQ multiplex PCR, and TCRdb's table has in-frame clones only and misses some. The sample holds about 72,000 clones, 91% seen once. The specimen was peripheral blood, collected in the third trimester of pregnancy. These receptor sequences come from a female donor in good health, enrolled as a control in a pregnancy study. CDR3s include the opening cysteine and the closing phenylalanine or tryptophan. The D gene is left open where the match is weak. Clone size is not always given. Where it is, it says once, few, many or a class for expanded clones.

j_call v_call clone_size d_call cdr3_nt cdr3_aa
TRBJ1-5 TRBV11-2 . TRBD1 TGTGCCAGCAGCGACGATGCCGGGACAGGGCGACGTCAGCCCCAGCATTTT CASSDDAGTGRRQPQHF
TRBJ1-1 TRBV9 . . TGTGCCAGCAGCCCAGTATTCCGTTTGAACACTGAAGCTTTCTTT CASSPVFRLNTEAFF
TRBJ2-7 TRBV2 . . TGTGCCAGCAGTGGCCGGAGGTTGGACTACGAGCAGTACTTC CASSGRRLDYEQYF
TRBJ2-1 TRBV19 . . TGTGCCAGTAGGGAAGGGGACAATGCATTCTGGAATGAGCAGTTCTTC CASREGDNAFWNEQFF
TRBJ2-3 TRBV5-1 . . TGCGCCAGCAGCTTTCACTTAGCAGGGACAGATACGCAGTATTTT CASSFHLAGTDTQYF
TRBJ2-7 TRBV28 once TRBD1 TGTGCCAGCAGAGAAAACCCGGGGACAGGGGTGTACGAGCAGTACTTC CASRENPGTGVYEQYF
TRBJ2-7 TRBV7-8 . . TGTGCCAGCAGCTCCGGACTTCCTCCAACCTACGAGCAGTACTTC CASSSGLPPTYEQYF
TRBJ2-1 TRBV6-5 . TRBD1 TGTGCCAGCAGTTACGGACAGGGGGTTCACAATGAGCAGTTCTTC CASSYGQGVHNEQFF
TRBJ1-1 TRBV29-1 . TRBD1 TGCAGCGTTGAACAGACAGGGATGAACACTGAAGCTTTCTTT CSVEQTGMNTEAFF
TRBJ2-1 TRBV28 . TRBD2 TGTGCCAGCAGTTTGGGTCTAGGGCGGGAGGGCGTATTCAATGAGCAGTTCTTC CASSLGLGREGVFNEQFF
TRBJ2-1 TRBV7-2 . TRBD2 TGTGCCAGCAGGAGTATGCCAGCGGGAGGGCCCAATGAGCAGTTCTTC CASRSMPAGGPNEQFF
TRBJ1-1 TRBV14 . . TGTGCCAGCAGCCAAGATCAGGGCAGTGAAGCTTTCTTT CASSQDQGSEAFF
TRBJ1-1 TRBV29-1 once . TGCAGCGTTGCTGCAACTAGCCTCATGAACACTGAAGCTTTCTTT CSVAATSLMNTEAFF
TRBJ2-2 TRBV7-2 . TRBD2 TGTGCCAGCAGCTCACGGGGGGAGGCCGGGGAGCTGTTTTTT CASSSRGEAGELFF
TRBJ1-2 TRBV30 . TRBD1 TGTGCCTGGAGTGTAGGAGGGGGCGGTGGCTACACCTTC CAWSVGGGGGYTF
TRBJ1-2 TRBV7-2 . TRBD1 TGTGCCAGCAGCCCTTGGACAGGGGGCTACGCTCGGTATGGCTACACCTTC CASSPWTGGYARYGYTF
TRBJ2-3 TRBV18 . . TGTGCCAGCTCACCACGGGGAGTCTGGGCAGATACGCAGTATTTT CASSPRGVWADTQYF
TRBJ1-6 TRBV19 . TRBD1 TGTGCCAGTAGTCTCCGACAGGGCATTGGTTCACCCCTCCACTTT CASSLRQGIGSPLHF
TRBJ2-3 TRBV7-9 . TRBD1 TGTGCCAGCACCACTACGGACAGGGCCACAGATACGCAGTATTTT CASTTTDRATDTQYF
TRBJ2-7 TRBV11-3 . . TGTGCCAGCAGCTTAGATAAGCACGAGCAGTACTTC CASSLDKHEQYF
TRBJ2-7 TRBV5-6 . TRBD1 TGTGCCAGCAGCTTAACGCCCGGAGGGACAGGGTTAAACGAGCAGTACTTC CASSLTPGGTGLNEQYF
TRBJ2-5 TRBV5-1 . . TGCGCCAGCAGCTTGGCGGGAGACCACCAAGAGACCCAGTACTTC CASSLAGDHQETQYF
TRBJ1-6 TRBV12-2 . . TGTGCAAGTCGCTTACAGGACAGATTTAATTCACCCCTCCACTTT CASRLQDRFNSPLHF
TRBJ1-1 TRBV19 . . TGTGCCAGTAGTGTGGACAGAGGCGCTAGTGAAGCTTTCTTT CASSVDRGASEAFF
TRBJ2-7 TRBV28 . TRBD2 TGTGCCAGCAGTTTAACCGGGACTAGGAACTACGAGCAGTACTTC CASSLTGTRNYEQYF
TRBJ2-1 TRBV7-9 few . TGTGCCAGCAGCGACCGGACTTCCGACAATGAGCAGTTCTTC CASSDRTSDNEQFF
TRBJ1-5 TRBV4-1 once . TGCGCCAGCAGTCAAGCGGACTTCGGACAGCCCCAGCATTTT CASSQADFGQPQHF
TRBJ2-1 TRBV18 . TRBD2 TGTGCCAGCTCACCGGGACTAGCGGTAAGCAGTGAGCAGTTCTTC CASSPGLAVSSEQFF
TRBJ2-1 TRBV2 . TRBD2 TGTGCCAGCAGGGGGCTAGCGGGGTTCAATGAGCAGTTCTTC CASRGLAGFNEQFF
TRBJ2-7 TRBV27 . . TGTGCCAGCAGCCCTAATGGCAGGGTTGGCGAGCAGTACTTC CASSPNGRVGEQYF
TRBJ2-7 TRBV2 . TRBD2 TGTGCCAGCAGCCGGGGGACTAGCGTAGACGAGCAGTACTTC CASSRGTSVDEQYF
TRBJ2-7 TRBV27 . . TGTGCCAGCAGTTTATCGTCGGGAAACTACGAGCAGTACTTC CASSLSSGNYEQYF
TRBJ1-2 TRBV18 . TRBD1 TGTGCCAGCTCAGGACAGGGGGAGGTCATTGGCTACACCTTC CASSGQGEVIGYTF
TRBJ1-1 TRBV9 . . TGTGCCAGCAGCCCCAGGGACATTGGGTTTAAGAACACTGAAGCTTTCTTT CASSPRDIGFKNTEAFF
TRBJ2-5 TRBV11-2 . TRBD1 TGTGCCAGCAGCTTAGATAACAGACAGGGGGTCCAAGAGACCCAGTACTTC CASSLDNRQGVQETQYF
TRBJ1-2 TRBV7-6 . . TGTGCCAGCAGCTCCCGACAGCCGAACTATGGCTACACCTTC CASSSRQPNYGYTF
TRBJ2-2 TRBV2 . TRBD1 TGTGCCAGCAAAGGACAGGGTACTCGGACCGGGGAGCTGTTTTTT CASKGQGTRTGELFF
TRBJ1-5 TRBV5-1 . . TGCGCCAGCAGCTTAGTACCCGGACAGCCCTATCAGCCCCAGCATTTT CASSLVPGQPYQPQHF
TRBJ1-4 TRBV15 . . TGTGCCACCAGCAGAGATCGTGAAAAACTGTTTTTT CATSRDREKLFF
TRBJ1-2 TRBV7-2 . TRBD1 TGTGCCAGCAGCTTAGTGGGACAGGGGGCTAGGGGCTACACCTTC CASSLVGQGARGYTF
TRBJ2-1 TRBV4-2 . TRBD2 TGTGCCAGCAGCCAACGTTCCGGACTAGCGGGGGGGCCAGGTGAGCAGTTCTTC CASSQRSGLAGGPGEQFF
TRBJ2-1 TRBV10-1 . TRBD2 TGCGCCAGCAGTGTTGAACCAGCGGGATACAATGAGCAGTTCTTC CASSVEPAGYNEQFF
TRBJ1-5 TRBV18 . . TGTGCCAGCTCACCGACGACAGGTAATCAGCCCCAGCATTTT CASSPTTGNQPQHF
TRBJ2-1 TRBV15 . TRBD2 TGTGCCACTAAGCAAGCGGGGGGCATCTCCCCAGGAACCTACAATGAGCAGTTCTTC CATKQAGGISPGTYNEQFF
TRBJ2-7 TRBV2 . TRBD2 TGTGCCAGCAGTTCCTCCGGGACTAGATCCTACGAGCAGTACTTC CASSSSGTRSYEQYF